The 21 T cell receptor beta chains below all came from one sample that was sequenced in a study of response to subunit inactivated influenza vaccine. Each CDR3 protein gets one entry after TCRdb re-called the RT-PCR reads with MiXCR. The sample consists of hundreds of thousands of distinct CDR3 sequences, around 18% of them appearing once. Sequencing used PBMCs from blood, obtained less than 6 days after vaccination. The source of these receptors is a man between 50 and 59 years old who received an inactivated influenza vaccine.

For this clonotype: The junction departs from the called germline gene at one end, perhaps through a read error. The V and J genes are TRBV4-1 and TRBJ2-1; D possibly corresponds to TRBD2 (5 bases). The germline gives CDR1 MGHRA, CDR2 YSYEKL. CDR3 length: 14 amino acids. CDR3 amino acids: CASSPGLLWDEQFF. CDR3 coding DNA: TGTGCCAGCAGCCCCGGACTCCTCTGGGATGAGCAGTTCTTC.

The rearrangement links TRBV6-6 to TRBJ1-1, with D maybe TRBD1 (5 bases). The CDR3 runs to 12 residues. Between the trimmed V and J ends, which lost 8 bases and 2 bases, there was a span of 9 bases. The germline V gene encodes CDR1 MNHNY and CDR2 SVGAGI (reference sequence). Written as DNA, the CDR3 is TGTGCCAGCGGGGCAGGAAACACTGAAGCTTTCTTT. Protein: CASGAGNTEAFF.

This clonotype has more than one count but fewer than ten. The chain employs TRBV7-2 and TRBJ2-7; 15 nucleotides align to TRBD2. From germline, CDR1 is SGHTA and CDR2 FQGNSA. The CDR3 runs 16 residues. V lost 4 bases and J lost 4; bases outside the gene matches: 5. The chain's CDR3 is CASSWGLAGGKYEQYF. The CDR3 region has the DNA TGTGCCAGCAGCTGGGGACTAGCGGGAGGAAAGTACGAGCAGTACTTC.

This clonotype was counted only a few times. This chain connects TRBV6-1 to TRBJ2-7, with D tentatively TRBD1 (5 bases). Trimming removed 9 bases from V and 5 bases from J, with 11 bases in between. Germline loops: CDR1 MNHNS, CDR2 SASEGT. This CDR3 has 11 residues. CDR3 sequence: CASPGLNEQYF. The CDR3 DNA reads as TGTGCCAGTCCAGGGCTAAACGAGCAGTACTTC.

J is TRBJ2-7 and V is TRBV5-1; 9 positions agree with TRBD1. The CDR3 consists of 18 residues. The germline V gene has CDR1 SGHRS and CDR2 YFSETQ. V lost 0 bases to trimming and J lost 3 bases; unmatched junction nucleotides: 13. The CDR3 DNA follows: TGCGCCAGCAGCTTGGACAGGGGGCCACCGCTGGAGGTCTACGAGCAGTACTTC. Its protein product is CASSLDRGPPLEVYEQYF. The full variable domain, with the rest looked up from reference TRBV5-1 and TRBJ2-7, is KAGVTQTPRYLIKTRGQQVTLSCSPISGHRSVSWYQQTPGQGLQFLFEYFSETQRNKGNFPGRFSGRQFSNSRSEMNVSTLELGDSALYLCASSLDRGPPLEVYEQYFGPGTRLTVT.

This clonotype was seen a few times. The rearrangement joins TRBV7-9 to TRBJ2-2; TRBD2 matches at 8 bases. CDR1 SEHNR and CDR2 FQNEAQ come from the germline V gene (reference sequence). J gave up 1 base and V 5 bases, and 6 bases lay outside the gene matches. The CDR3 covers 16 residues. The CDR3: CASSTLTSENTGELFF. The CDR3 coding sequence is TGTGCCAGCAGCACCCTGACTAGCGAGAACACCGGGGAGCTGTTTTTT.

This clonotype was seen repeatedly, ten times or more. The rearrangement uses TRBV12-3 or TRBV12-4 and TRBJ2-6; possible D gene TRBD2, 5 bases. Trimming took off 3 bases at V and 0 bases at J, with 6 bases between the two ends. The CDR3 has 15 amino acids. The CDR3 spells CASSFRGSGANVLTF. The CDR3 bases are TGTGCCAGCAGTTTTCGGGGCTCTGGGGCCAACGTCCTGACTTTC.

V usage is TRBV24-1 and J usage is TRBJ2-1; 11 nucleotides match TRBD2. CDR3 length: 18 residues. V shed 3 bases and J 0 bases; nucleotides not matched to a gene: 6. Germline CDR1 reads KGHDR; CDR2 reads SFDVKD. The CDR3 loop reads CATSDGTGLADSYNEQFF. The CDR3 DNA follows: TGTGCCACCAGTGATGGGACGGGACTAGCGGACTCCTACAATGAGCAGTTCTTC.

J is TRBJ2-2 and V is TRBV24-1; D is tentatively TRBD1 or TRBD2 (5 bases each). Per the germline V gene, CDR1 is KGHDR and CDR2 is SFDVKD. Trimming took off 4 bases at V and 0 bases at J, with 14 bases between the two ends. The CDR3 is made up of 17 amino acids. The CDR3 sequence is CATSDPGTYPNTGELFF. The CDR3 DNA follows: TGTGCCACCAGTGACCCCGGGACGTATCCGAACACCGGGGAGCTGTTTTTT.

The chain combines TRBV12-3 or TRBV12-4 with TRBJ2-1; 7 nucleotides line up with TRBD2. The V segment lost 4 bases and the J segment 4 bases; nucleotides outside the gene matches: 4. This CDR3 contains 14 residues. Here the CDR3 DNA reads TGTGCCAGCAGTTCAGCGGGGCGATACAATGAGCAGTTCTTC. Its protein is CASSSAGRYNEQFF.

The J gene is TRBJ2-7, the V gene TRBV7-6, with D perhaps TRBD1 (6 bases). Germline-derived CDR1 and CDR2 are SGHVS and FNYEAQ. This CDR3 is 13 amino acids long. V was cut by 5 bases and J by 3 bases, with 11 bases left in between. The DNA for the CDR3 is TGTGCCAGCAGCCTTGACAGGATCTACGAGCAGTACTTC. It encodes CASSLDRIYEQYF.

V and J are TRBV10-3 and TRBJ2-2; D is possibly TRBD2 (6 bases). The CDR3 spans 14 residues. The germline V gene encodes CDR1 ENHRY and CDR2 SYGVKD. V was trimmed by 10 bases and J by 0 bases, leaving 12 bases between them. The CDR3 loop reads CATRGEANTGELFF. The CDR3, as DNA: TGTGCCACTCGAGGGGAGGCGAACACCGGGGAGCTGTTTTTT.

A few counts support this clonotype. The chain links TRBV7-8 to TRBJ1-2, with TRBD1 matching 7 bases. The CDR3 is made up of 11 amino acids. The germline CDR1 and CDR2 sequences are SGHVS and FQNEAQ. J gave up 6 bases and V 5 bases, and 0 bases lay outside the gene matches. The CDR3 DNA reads TGTGCCAGCAGCACAGGGGATGGCTACACCTTC. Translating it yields CASSTGDGYTF.

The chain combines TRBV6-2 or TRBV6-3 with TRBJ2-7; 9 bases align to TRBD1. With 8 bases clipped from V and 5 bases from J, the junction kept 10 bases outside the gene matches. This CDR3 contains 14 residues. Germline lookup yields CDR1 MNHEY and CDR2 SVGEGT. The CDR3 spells CASPPDRGPNEQYF. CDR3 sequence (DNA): TGTGCCAGCCCGCCGGACAGGGGACCCAACGAGCAGTACTTC.

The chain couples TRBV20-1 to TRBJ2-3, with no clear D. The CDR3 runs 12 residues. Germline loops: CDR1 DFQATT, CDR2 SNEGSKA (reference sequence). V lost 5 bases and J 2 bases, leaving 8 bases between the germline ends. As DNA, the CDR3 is TGCAGTGCTCGCCCTACCACAGATACGCAGTATTTT. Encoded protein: CSARPTTDTQYF.

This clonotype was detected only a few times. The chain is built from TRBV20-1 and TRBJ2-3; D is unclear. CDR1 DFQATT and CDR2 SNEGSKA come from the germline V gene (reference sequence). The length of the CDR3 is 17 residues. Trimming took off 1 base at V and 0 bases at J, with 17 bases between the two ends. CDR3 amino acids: CSARGLLLETSTDTQYF. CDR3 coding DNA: TGCAGTGCTAGAGGATTATTATTGGAGACTAGCACAGATACGCAGTATTTT.

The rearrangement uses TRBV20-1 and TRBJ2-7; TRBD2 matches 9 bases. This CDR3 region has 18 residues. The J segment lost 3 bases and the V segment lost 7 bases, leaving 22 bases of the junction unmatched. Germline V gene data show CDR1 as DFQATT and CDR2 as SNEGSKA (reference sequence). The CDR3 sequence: CSGAKGRGGGRAGYEQYF. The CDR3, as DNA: TGCAGTGGGGCCAAGGGAAGGGGTGGCGGGAGGGCCGGCTACGAGCAGTACTTC.

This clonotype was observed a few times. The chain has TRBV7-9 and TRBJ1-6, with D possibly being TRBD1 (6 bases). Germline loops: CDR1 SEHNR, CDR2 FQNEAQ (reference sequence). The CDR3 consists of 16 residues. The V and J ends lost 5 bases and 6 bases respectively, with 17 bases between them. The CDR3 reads CASSPLGRGGNSPLHF. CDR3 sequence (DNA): TGTGCCAGCAGCCCCCTGGGCAGGGGTGGTAATTCACCCCTCCACTTT.

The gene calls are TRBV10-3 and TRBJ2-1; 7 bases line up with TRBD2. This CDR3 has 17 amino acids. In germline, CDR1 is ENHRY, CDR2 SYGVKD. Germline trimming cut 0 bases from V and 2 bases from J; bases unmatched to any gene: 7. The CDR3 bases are TGTGCCATCAGTGAGTCACTGGGGGGGGTGGCCTACAATGAGCAGTTCTTC. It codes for CAISESLGGVAYNEQFF.

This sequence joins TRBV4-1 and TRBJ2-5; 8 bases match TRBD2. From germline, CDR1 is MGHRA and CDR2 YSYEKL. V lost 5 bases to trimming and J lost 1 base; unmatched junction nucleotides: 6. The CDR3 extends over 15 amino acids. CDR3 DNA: TGCGCCAGCAGCAGTGGGACTAGGAGCCAAGAGACCCAGTACTTC. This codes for CASSSGTRSQETQYF.

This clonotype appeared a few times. CDR3 in DNA: TGTGCCAGCAGCCCCAGAGGACTAGCGGGGTTCAATGAGCAGTTCTTC. Amino acids: CASSPRGLAGFNEQFF. The chain recombines TRBV7-9 with TRBJ2-1; 12 nucleotides line up with TRBD2. J lost 6 bases, V lost 5 bases, and 8 bases had no gene match. CDR3 length equals 16 residues. CDR1 and CDR2 (germline): SEHNR, FQNEAQ (reference sequence). The full variable domain, its missing parts supplied by reference TRBV7-9 and TRBJ2-1, is DTGVSQNPRHKITKRGQNVTFRCDPISEHNRLYWYRQTLGQGPEFLTYFQNEAQLEKSRLLSDRFSAERPKGSFSTLEIQRTEQGDSAMYLCASSPRGLAGFNEQFFGPGTRLTVL.